This passage covers 3 T cell receptor beta chains from one sample sequenced in a study of blood T cell repertoires in COVID-19. TCRdb's copy holds only in-frame clones and misses some; the assay was immunoSEQ multiplex PCR. In the table there are about 300,000 clones, roughly 89% of which are singletons. Sequenced: peripheral blood. These receptors were taken from a woman between 25 and 40 years old with COVID-19, enrolled during active disease.

CDR3 bases: TGTGCCAGCGGGCAGGGGAAAGAGACCCAGTACTTC. It is translated as CASGQGKETQYF. The chain joins TRBV6-5 to TRBJ2-5, with TRBD1 as a possible D gene (6 bases). The V gene lost 8 bases and the J gene lost 3 bases, with 10 bases spanning the gap. This CDR3 comprises 12 residues. Per germline, CDR1 MNHEY and CDR2 SVGAGI.

This rearrangement joins TRBV7-9 to TRBJ2-7; 7 nucleotides align to TRBD1. J was trimmed by 3 bases and V by 1 base; bases with no gene match: 3. This CDR3 region has 14 residues. Germline lookup yields CDR1 SEHNR and CDR2 FQNEAQ (reference sequence). This chain's CDR3 is CASSLVTGVYEQYF. The DNA for the CDR3 is TGTGCCAGCAGCTTAGTCACAGGGGTCTACGAGCAGTACTTC.

V and J are TRBV7-2 and TRBJ2-5, with D perhaps TRBD1 (7 bases). The CDR3 is 15 amino acids. Between the trimmed V and J ends, which lost 3 bases and 6 bases, there was a span of 17 bases. The V gene's germline CDR1 is SGHTA and CDR2 FQGNSA. Written as DNA, the CDR3 is TGTGCCAGCAGCTTGGACCGGGGGACAGCAAAGACCCAGTACTTC. Its translation is CASSLDRGTAKTQYF.